Below, one T cell receptor beta chain is given with its context. This clonotype occurred a few times. The antigen it recognizes is unknown. Nothing much larger sits one base from this clone, and base qualities are not available. Stable Graves' hyperthyroidism was defined as no progression to ophthalmopathy during 18 months of follow-up. Hyperthyroidism patients were aged 18 to 65 years and newly diagnosed, with disease duration of less than 2 months. Patients with uncontrolled infections, other autoimmune diseases, pregnancy or lactation were excluded. Diagnoses relied on clinical symptoms, serum thyroxine and TRAb, thyroid ultrasound and orbital computed tomography. PBMCs were isolated from more than 9 ml of fresh peripheral blood by Ficoll-Paque density gradient centrifugation. Total RNA was extracted with Trizol reagent, and quality was checked on an Agilent 2100 Bioanalyzer. This entry comes from a study of T cells in Graves' hyperthyroidism and ophthalmopathy (dated by TCRdb to between 2018 and 2021). With regard to the full study: Peripheral blood was sampled at the time of initial diagnosis, prior to any treatment. TCR V-J signatures able to tell the groups apart were searched for in a discovery cohort of some 100 patients, of whom more than 40 had Graves' ophthalmopathy and about 60 had stable Graves' hyperthyroidism. TCR Vbeta CDR3 sequencing of 120 to 150 peripheral blood samples (43 ophthalmopathy, around 80 hyperthyroidism and approximately 17 progressor patients) is reported in the paper. The study also compared thyroid tissue and blood T-cell repertoires from a handful of Graves' hyperthyroidism patients. Prospective prediction of ophthalmopathy was tested in an independent validation cohort of fewer than 20 hyperthyroidism patients and some 17 patients who later progressed to ophthalmopathy. The 75 to 100 discovery patients were randomly divided into training and test sets at a 7:3 ratio. Following sampling, methimazole starting at 30 mg daily was given to hyperthyroidism patients, and high-dose intravenous methylprednisolone was given to ophthalmopathy patients. The full study reports these points: In validation, the model predicted progression to ophthalmopathy with around 71% sensitivity and approximately 78% specificity, a median of 6.5 months before onset. Ophthalmopathy was separated from stable hyperthyroidism by a 13 V-J signature model, with approximately 89% sensitivity and about 84% specificity obtained in cross-validation and 80%/75% obtained in testing. No statistical method was used to set the sample size in advance, and investigators knew the group allocation. Blood samples also contained most of the expanded thyroid clonotypes (frequency above 0.001), which suggests that blood repertoires may reflect thyroid immune responses.

Amplification of TCR beta CDR3 regions was carried out from RNA transcripts. A first-round RT-PCR of the TCR CDR3 used the HTBI primer set with the Qiagen OneStep RT-PCR kit. The libraries were constructed in a second round of multiplex PCR and then size-selected and purified. The libraries were sequenced on an Illumina HiSeq2000 using paired-end 100 bp reads. Regarding the original processing steps: SOAPnuke was used to process the raw data, throwing out any read that contained adapters or uncalled bases, had a mean Phred below 15, or lacked an exact constant-primer or identifier match. COPE v1.2.5 was used to merge the high-quality paired reads, and each unique nucleotide sequence was defined as a clonotype. MiTCR v1.1 was used to align the clonotypes against IMGT TRBV, TRBD and TRBJ reference segments. Analysis was restricted to V-J combinations with a frequency above 0.0001, which covered 99.2% of repertoires. A TCS score was defined as the ratio of F50 (clonal expansion) to E x V (chaos), with BLOSUM62-based TCRdist applied between CDR3 peptides within each V-J. Welch's t-statistics and random forest reduced around 510 V-J features to under 15, which were used in a naive Bayes classifier (R e1071). In-frame beta chains were kept once TCRdb had trimmed the public reads at Q25 with fastp and called clones with MiXCR. Rows merge per CDR3 protein into single entries with the most common DNA and genes. These V and J calls originate from TCRdb's pipeline instead of the authors' own analysis. The sample has approximately 560,000 distinct CDR3 sequences on record, 15% to 19% of them singletons. The ten top clones hold approximately 7% of the sample.

Including the terminal cysteine and phenylalanine, the CDR3 comprises 15 residues. The DNA shown is the 45-base CDR3, in frame from base 1. V is cut back by 5 bases and J by 2 bases, with 6 bases in the junction unmatched. CDR1 is given as LNHDA and CDR2 as SQIVND, both from the germline V gene (reference sequence). The sequenced material came from blood. This receptor chain uses TRBV19 and TRBJ2-7; 10 central nucleotides agree with TRBD1. The sequence derives from a woman aged 25 to 39 with Graves' hyperthyroidism. Here the CDR3 is given as CASSSIGTGAYEQYF. The DNA sequence is as follows: TGTGCCAGTAGTTCCATCGGGACAGGGGCCTACGAGCAGTACTTC.